This T cell receptor (beta chain) was sequenced during a study of metastatic and nonmetastatic thyroid tumors. This CDR3 is built from 17 residues. Germline V gene data show CDR1 as LGHNA and CDR2 as YNFKEQ. Trimming removed 2 bases at V and 5 bases at J, with 19 bases between. Among the patients, none had received any treatment before thyroid surgery. Through MiXCR, TCRdb re-clonotyped the PCR reads. This table holds fewer than 40,000 clones, 21% found once. The chain combines TRBV4-2 with TRBJ2-1; perhaps TRBD2 as D (6 bases). Specimen: tumor tissue. This clonotype originated in a male donor with papillary thyroid cancer or a benign thyroid nodule (not recorded which). Some clones in this sample may be carry-over from other donors' samples. The CDR3 spells CASSQSVLAGADNEQFF. The CDR3 region has the DNA TGTGCCAGCAGCCAAAGCGTACTAGCTGGAGCAGACAATGAGCAGTTCTTC.